This is a list of T cell receptor beta chains from one sample in a study of Graves' ophthalmopathy and Graves' hyperthyroidism. TCRdb analysed the multiplex PCR reads with MiXCR anew, one entry per CDR3 protein. Seen here are 350,000 to 400,000 distinct CDR3 sequences, about 16% observed once, and the top ten hold around 1.6%. Sequencing was performed on peripheral blood. These receptors originate from a woman under 30 with Graves' ophthalmopathy. Each CDR3 is given with its conserved first and last residue. The D gene is left open where the match is weak. Some rows mark clone size as missing; the rest say once, few, many or name a class of expanded clone.

CDR3 DNA	CDR3 protein	V gene	J gene	D gene	clone size
TGTGCCAGCAGTGAAGAGAGAAACACCGGGGAGCTGTTTTTT	CASSEERNTGELFF	TRBV6-1	TRBJ2-2	NA	many
TGTGCCAGCAGTTTTGGGCTAGCGGGGGGCGGCGGGGAGCTGTTTTTT	CASSFGLAGGGGELFF	TRBV12-3/TRBV12-4	TRBJ2-2	TRBD2	many
TGTGCCAGCGGACGCACAGGGGGCGCCGCGGAGACCCAGTACTTC	CASGRTGGAAETQYF	TRBV6-1	TRBJ2-5	TRBD1	NA
TGTGCCAGCAGTGAATCGATTACCTCCACAGATACGCAGTATTTT	CASSESITSTDTQYF	TRBV25-1	TRBJ2-3	NA	many
TGTGCCAGCAGTCTGGGACTAGCCCTTGTGGCCCAGTACTTC	CASSLGLALVAQYF	TRBV12-3/TRBV12-4	TRBJ2-5	TRBD2	many
TGTGCCAGCAGCGTCACAGTGGGGCTAAGCTATGGCTACACCTTC	CASSVTVGLSYGYTF	TRBV7-2	TRBJ1-2	NA	many
TGCAGCGTTGGGAGGGGACGAGCCTACGAGCAGTACTTC	CSVGRGRAYEQYF	TRBV29-1	TRBJ2-7	NA	many
TGTGCCAGCAGCCAACACGGGATAAACACCGGGGAGCTGTTTTTT	CASSQHGINTGELFF	TRBV14	TRBJ2-2	NA	many
TGTGCCAGCTCTACTTTACGAACTCGAAGTCAGGGTAAAGAGACCCAGTACTTC	CASSTLRTRSQGKETQYF	TRBV18	TRBJ2-5	NA	many
TGCAGCGCCTGGGGGAACTATGGCTACACCTTC	CSAWGNYGYTF	TRBV29-1	TRBJ1-2	NA	many
TGTGCCAGCGGATTACGACAGGGGGTGGGCAATCAGCCCCAGCATTTT	CASGLRQGVGNQPQHF	TRBV6-2/TRBV6-3	TRBJ1-5	TRBD1	NA
TGTGCCAGCAATGAGAGGACGGCCGCCTACGAGCAGTACTTC	CASNERTAAYEQYF	TRBV7-2	TRBJ2-7	NA	once
TGTGCCAGCAGTCCACTGACAGAGCAAGAGACCCAGTACTTC	CASSPLTEQETQYF	TRBV6-1	TRBJ2-5	NA	NA
TGTGCCAGCAGCATAGATCCGGGACAGTTAAGGGAAGCTTTCTTT	CASSIDPGQLREAFF	TRBV11-2	TRBJ1-1	TRBD1	once
TGTGCCTGGAGTGCCGGGACAGGGGGCGGTTGGGGAGAGACCCAGTACTTC	CAWSAGTGGGWGETQYF	TRBV30	TRBJ2-5	TRBD1	many
TGTGCCATCAGCGCCCAGGCGGTGGGTTCCTACAATGAGCAGTTCTTC	CAISAQAVGSYNEQFF	TRBV10-3	TRBJ2-1	NA	many
TGTGCTAGTGCCAGCACAGCCAAAAACATTCAGTACTTC	CASASTAKNIQYF	TRBV12-5	TRBJ2-4	NA	NA
TGTGCCAGCAGTTACCTAGCGAGGACCGGGGAGCTGTTTTTT	CASSYLARTGELFF	TRBV27	TRBJ2-2	NA	many
TGTGCCAGCAGGATGGGCGGAAACAATCAGCCCCAGCATTTT	CASRMGGNNQPQHF	TRBV28	TRBJ1-5	NA	many
TGTGCCTGGGCGCCAGGGGGGAATACTGAAGCTTTCTTT	CAWAPGGNTEAFF	TRBV30	TRBJ1-1	TRBD1	many
TGTGCCAGCAGGATCCTTGGCGTAGAGACCCAGTACTTC	CASRILGVETQYF	TRBV6-2/TRBV6-3	TRBJ2-5	NA	NA
TGTGCCAGCAGCCAAGATCGCCGGTCTTTTCAGCCCCAGCATTTT	CASSQDRRSFQPQHF	TRBV3-1	TRBJ1-5	NA	NA
TGTGCCAGCAGCGTAGACCTCACAGGGGCCGGCTACACCTTC	CASSVDLTGAGYTF	TRBV9	TRBJ1-2	TRBD1	many
TGTGCCACCAGCAGAGATCCGGCGGGGACTGGTTCAGATACGCAGTATTTT	CATSRDPAGTGSDTQYF	TRBV15	TRBJ2-3	NA	many
TGTGCCAGCAGTTTCTCGGCCCGGGCTTTCTCCTATGGCTACACCTTC	CASSFSARAFSYGYTF	TRBV27	TRBJ1-2	NA	many
TGTGCCAGCAGCCACCGGGTCCGAGAGACCCAGTACTTC	CASSHRVRETQYF	TRBV14	TRBJ2-5	NA	many
TGTGCCAGCAGTTTAGGGGACGGAGGCGAGCAGTACTTC	CASSLGDGGEQYF	TRBV12-3/TRBV12-4	TRBJ2-7	NA	NA
TGTGCCACCATGTCTGGCGCGGGCACCGGGGAGCTGTTTTTT	CATMSGAGTGELFF	TRBV12-3/TRBV12-4	TRBJ2-2	NA	NA
TGTGCCAGCAGTGAGTGGAGCGGAACCTACGAGCAGTACTTC	CASSEWSGTYEQYF	TRBV6-1	TRBJ2-7	NA	many
TGCAGCGTTCACACACACACTGAAGCTTTCTTT	CSVHTHTEAFF	TRBV29-1	TRBJ1-1	NA	once
TGTGCCAGCAGCTTTGCCAGGCAAGAGACCCAGTACTTC	CASSFARQETQYF	TRBV13	TRBJ2-5	NA	many
TGTGCCAGCAGTTACGGGTTGACGGACAGGCGGTCTGAAGCTTTCTTT	CASSYGLTDRRSEAFF	TRBV6-5	TRBJ1-1	TRBD1	few